Here is one TCR beta chain with its context. Given a much more abundant clone one base away, this may be a read error. The sample is drawn from a study of tumor and adjacent non-tumor tissue in lung cancer. Study-wide background: Patients comprised about a dozen adenocarcinoma, a couple of squamous cell carcinoma and 1 small cell lung cancer. Stage I to III disease affected 10 men and 5 women aged roughly 31 to 76. On average, productive TCRbeta reads reached roughly 3.9 million per sample.

No cell sorting was done before RNA was extracted from the tissue. More than 3 cm separated this lung sample from the edge of the tumor. Donors were chemotherapy-naive, newly diagnosed lung cancer surgical patients in China, August–late 2014. The CDR3 consists of 16 residues. CDR1 is SGHRS, CDR2 YFSETQ, per germline. TCRbeta libraries were built with three rounds of nested PCR, modified from ARM-PCR. One entry per CDR3 protein results from TCRdb running MiXCR on the multiplex PCR reads. The sample has more than 85,000 distinct CDR3 sequences, about 63% seen once; the top ten hold under 20%. This TCR was sampled from a man aged 55 to 70 with non-small cell lung cancer. The rearrangement uses TRBV5-1 and TRBJ2-3, with D tentatively TRBD2 (5 bases). Sequencing was done on a sample of distant non-tumor lung tissue. CDR3 loop: CANSLARLASTDTQYF. The CDR3 nucleotides read TGCGCCAACAGCTTGGCCAGGCTAGCTAGCACAGATACGCAGTATTTT.